This is a list of T cell receptor beta chains from one sample in a study of T cell responses to AZD1222 COVID-19 vaccine. Some clones are missing from TCRdb's copy, which holds only in-frame ones; the method was immunoSEQ multiplex PCR. The sample comprises 77,000 or so clones, more than 85% of which are singletons, and 28% rests with the top ten. The starting material was peripheral blood, obtained 28 days after the second AZD1222 dose. All receptors come from an adult who received the AZD1222 COVID-19 vaccine. Each CDR3 is given without its conserved first and last residue. Each record gives: V gene, CDR3 length, J gene, CDR3 protein.

>TRBV9|12|TRBJ2-5
ASSGGRGLETQY
>TRBV28|14|TRBJ2-4
ASSPTTGLAKNIQY
>TRBV10-3|11|TRBJ2-7
ATKGLGQDEQY
>TRBV30|14|TRBJ1-2
AWSEGVRGIRDGYT
>TRBV19|12|TRBJ2-7
ASSIKTSGSEQY
>TRBV3-1/TRBV3-2|14|TRBJ1-5
ASSHSGRGGNQPQH
>TRBV6-6|14|TRBJ2-5
ASSRTSGREQETQY
>TRBV28|12|TRBJ2-3
ASSLWDGTDTQY
>TRBV10-1|13|TRBJ1-1
ASSEDSFPNTEAF
>TRBV5-1|13|TRBJ2-1
ASSLSLAGVNEQF
>TRBV14|13|TRBJ1-4
ASSPQGGANEKLF
>TRBV12-3/TRBV12-4|10|TRBJ1-4
ASRDGTEKLF
>TRBV24-1|12|TRBJ1-5
ATSDQTGSQPQH
>TRBV5-1|13|TRBJ1-4
ASSLGHRVSEKLF
>TRBV15|13|TRBJ2-7
ATSRDLSGSNEQY
>TRBV19|13|TRBJ1-4
ASSMWRTTNEKLF
>TRBV2|15|TRBJ2-7
ASSGVGTGQNSYEQY
>TRBV28|12|TRBJ1-1
ASSSGGRGTEAF
>TRBV18|13|TRBJ2-4
ASSPPGQGRDIQY
>TRBV19|12|TRBJ1-2
ASSMRDRTYGYT
>TRBV6-6|13|TRBJ2-3
ASSTSLRVTDTQY
>TRBV29-1|14|TRBJ2-5
SVEDIGTGDRETQY
>TRBV5-4|11|TRBJ2-3
ASSLIAGDTQY
>TRBV9|13|TRBJ2-1
ASSVGLAGYNEQF
>TRBV9|10|TRBJ1-2
ASSAGGYGYT
>TRBV4-2|14|TRBJ2-5
ASSQASGSVMETQY
>TRBV5-1|14|TRBJ2-3
ASSFGQSTSTDTQY
>TRBV19|12|TRBJ2-1
ASSVERGYNEQF
>TRBV29-1|12|TRBJ2-7
SVEEGTSGYEQY
>TRBV5-5|12|TRBJ2-7
ASSLDPGTYEQY
>TRBV19|16|TRBJ1-5
ASSMGGRGRGGNQPQH
>TRBV24-1|11|TRBJ1-2
ATRKGENYGYT
>TRBV27|14|TRBJ1-5
ASSLLGPLSNQPQH
>TRBV6-1|13|TRBJ2-2
ASSEVRSVPGELF
>TRBV5-1|9|TRBJ2-1
ASSLNAEQF
>TRBV19|17|TRBJ2-3
ASSTDIVLAGAPTDTQY
>TRBV20-1|9|TRBJ1-2
SARDTDGYT
>TRBV6-5|9|TRBJ1-1
ASRHGQEAF
>TRBV19|14|TRBJ2-2
ASRRLVAEGSGELF
>TRBV11-2|15|TRBJ2-5
ASSSPRGQGAFGTQY
>TRBV3-1/TRBV3-2|13|TRBJ2-3
ASSPTSGSTDTQY
>TRBV27|13|TRBJ2-6
ASSSLGAGANVLT
>TRBV28|13|TRBJ1-5
ASRGAGYSNQPQH
>TRBV18|18|TRBJ2-3
ASSPTRDRVVPFRTDTQY
>TRBV28|10|TRBJ2-1
ASSLGADEQF
>TRBV6-1|12|TRBJ2-7
ASSEKGGSYEQY
>TRBV10-3|13|TRBJ2-1
AISEFGTGRNEQF
>TRBV4-1|12|TRBJ1-4
ASSQGQGAEKLF
>TRBV6-5|13|TRBJ1-4
ASSYSRGQAEKLF
>TRBV2|12|TRBJ2-2
ASSYEDITGELF
>TRBV6-6|12|TRBJ2-7
ASRSSGSSYEQY
>TRBV20-1|9|TRBJ2-1
SARVVNEQF
>TRBV10-3|12|TRBJ1-1
AISDKVLNTEAF
>TRBV28|15|TRBJ1-5
ASSTRTGQDSNQPQH
>TRBV20-1|15|TRBJ2-1
SASSEGASGRAIEQF
>TRBV28|13|TRBJ2-7
ASSLWDRSLHEQY
>TRBV4-3|13|TRBJ2-7
ASSQDRGSFTEQY
>TRBV11-2|11|TRBJ2-2
ASSLFSAGELF